In this sample, the clone carrying this TCR beta chain turned up many times. TCRdb ran MiXCR on the 5' RACE reads and lists one entry per CDR3 protein. The repertoire includes roughly 130,000 distinct CDR3 sequences, roughly 13% of them detected once, and roughly 3% sits in the top ten. V dropped 11 bases and J dropped 2 bases, with 11 bases sitting between them. The CDR3 loop spans 12 amino acids. The germline gives CDR1 MNHNY, CDR2 SVGAGI (reference sequence). The data belong to a study of CD8 T cells in ankylosing spondylitis. The chain links TRBV6-6 to TRBJ2-3; D might be TRBD2 (5 bases). Sequenced: blood, either unsorted or a sorted T cell fraction (not recorded which). This receptor was identified in a female donor with ankylosing spondylitis or in good health (not recorded which). The CDR3 loop is CAPSGFTDTQYF. CDR3 nucleotide sequence: TGTGCCCCCTCGGGGTTCACAGATACGCAGTATTTT.